This T cell receptor (beta chain) was sequenced for a study of T-cell reconstitution after alpha-beta-depleted transplantation in children (dated by TCRdb to 2016 to 2017). In terms of the full investigation: Using TCR repertoire profiling, the study quantitatively followed how T-cell immune reconstitution unfolded in children after TCRalphabeta/CD19-depleted allogeneic hematopoietic cell transplantation.

Libraries were constructed by PCR. Sequencing took place on an Illumina HiSeq 2500. TCR library preparation used molecular barcoding, with unique molecular identifiers applied to normalize quantification of the TCRbeta repertoire. The public reads were reanalyzed by TCRdb: fastp trimming at Q25, MiXCR alignment, in-frame beta chains only. Records with the same CDR3 protein are collapsed into one entry carrying the most frequent genes and DNA. Present in this sample are 500,000 to 650,000 distinct CDR3 sequences, over 10% of which were seen just once. Around 2.2% of the sample rests with the top ten. What the work shows at the level of the full study, not this receptor alone: In some patients, the high TCRbeta diversity seen at day 60 was put down to recipient T cells and intrathymic progenitors that had survived conditioning. Hyperexpanded clone frequencies declined over subsequent months; after one year, T-cell counts and TCRbeta diversity were mostly attributed to newly produced T cells. Apparently early alphabetaT-cell count recovery about two months after transplant reportedly relied on only several hundred rapidly expanded clones derived from non-depleted graft cells.

In light of the paper, this sample's treatment or condition label describes: allogeneic hematopoietic cell transplantation with graft depleted of TCRalphabeta T cells and CD19 B cells. The transplant recipients were children given TCRalphabeta/CD19-depleted allogeneic hematopoietic cell grafts. There are many counts of this clonotype. No antigen is known for it. Base qualities were left out, and no much larger clone turns up one base away. The CDR3 runs 15 residues from the cysteine to the phenylalanine. Only the CDR3 DNA stays, 45 bases, in frame from base 1. CDR1 MDHEN and CDR2 SYDVKM are derived from the germline V gene. The junction shows trimming of 4 bases on V and 3 bases on J, and the gene matches do not reach 4 bases of it.

The receptor's source is a male patient younger than 18 who had a stem cell transplant for acute myeloid leukemia, so the T cells may come from the graft donor. The sequence joins TRBV28 to TRBJ1-4; 8 middle bases align to TRBD1. Material: PBMCs, mostly from graft donor cells, obtained 360 days after TCRalphabeta/CD19-depleted stem cell transplant. At the DNA level, the sequence is TGTGCCAGCAGTTCCCCACAGGGGGCTAATGAAAAACTGTTTTTT. Its translation reads: CASSSPQGANEKLFF.